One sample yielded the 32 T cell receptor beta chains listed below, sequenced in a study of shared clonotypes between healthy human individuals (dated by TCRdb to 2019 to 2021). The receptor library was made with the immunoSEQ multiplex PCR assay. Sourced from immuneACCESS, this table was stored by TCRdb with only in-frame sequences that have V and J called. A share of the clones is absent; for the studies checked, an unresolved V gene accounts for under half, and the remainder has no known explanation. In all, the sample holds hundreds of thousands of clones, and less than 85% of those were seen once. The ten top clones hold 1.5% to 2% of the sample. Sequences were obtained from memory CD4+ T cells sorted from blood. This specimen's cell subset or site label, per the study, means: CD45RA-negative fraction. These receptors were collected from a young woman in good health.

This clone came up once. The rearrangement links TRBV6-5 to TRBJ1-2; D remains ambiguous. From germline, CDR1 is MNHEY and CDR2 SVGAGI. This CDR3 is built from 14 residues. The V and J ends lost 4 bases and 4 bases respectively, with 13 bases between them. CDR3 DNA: TGTGCCAGCAGTTTCGTCGGAGGATCCTATGGCTACACCTTC. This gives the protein CASSFVGGSYGYTF.

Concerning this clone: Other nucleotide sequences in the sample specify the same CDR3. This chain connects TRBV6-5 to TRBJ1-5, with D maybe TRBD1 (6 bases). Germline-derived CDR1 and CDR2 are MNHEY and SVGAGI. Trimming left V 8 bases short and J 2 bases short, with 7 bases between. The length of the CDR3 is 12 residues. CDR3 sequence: CASRQGNQPQHF. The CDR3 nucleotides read TGTGCCAGCCGACAGGGCAATCAGCCCCAGCATTTT.

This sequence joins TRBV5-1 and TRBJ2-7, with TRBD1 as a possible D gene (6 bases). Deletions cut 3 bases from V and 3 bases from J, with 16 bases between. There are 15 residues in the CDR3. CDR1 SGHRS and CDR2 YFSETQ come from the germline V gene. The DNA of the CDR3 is TGCGCCAGCAGCTCCGGACAGATCACCGGCTACGAGCAGTACTTC. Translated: CASSSGQITGYEQYF.

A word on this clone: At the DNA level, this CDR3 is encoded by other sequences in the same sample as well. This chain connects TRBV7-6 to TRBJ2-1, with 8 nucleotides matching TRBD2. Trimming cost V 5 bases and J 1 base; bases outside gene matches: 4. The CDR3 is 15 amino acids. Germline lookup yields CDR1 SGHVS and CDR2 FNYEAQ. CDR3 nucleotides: TGTGCCAGCAGCCCCTTAGCGGGATCCTACAATGAGCAGTTCTTC. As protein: CASSPLAGSYNEQFF.

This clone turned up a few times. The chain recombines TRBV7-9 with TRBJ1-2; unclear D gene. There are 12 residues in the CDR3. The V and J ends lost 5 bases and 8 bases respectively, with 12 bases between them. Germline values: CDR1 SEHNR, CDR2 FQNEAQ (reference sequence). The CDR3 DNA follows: TGTGCCAGCAGCCGTCCCAGGAGCGGCTACACCTTC. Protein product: CASSRPRSGYTF.

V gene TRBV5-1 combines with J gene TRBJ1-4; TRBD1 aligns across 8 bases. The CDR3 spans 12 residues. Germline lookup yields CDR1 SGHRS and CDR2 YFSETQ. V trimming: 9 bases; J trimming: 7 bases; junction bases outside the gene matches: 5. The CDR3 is CAKDREGEKLFF. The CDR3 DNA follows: TGCGCCAAGGACAGGGAGGGTGAAAAACTGTTTTTT.

The CDR3 is CASSLSPGQQTYEQYF. CDR3 DNA: TGTGCCAGCAGTCTCTCACCGGGACAGCAAACCTACGAGCAGTACTTC. The chain couples TRBV28 to TRBJ2-7; 7 bases line up with TRBD1. V was pared by 5 bases and J by 2 bases, with 12 bases of the junction left unmatched. This CDR3 has 16 residues. CDR1 and CDR2 (germline): MDHEN, SYDVKM.

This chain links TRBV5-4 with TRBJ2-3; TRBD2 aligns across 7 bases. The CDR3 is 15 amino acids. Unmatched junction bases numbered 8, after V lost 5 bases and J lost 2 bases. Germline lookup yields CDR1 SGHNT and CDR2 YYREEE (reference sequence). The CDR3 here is CASSFPGLNTDTQYF. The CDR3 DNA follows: TGTGCCAGCAGTTTCCCGGGACTAAACACAGATACGCAGTATTTT. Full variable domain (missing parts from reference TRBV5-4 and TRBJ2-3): ETGVTQSPTHLIKTRGQQVTLRCSSQSGHNTVSWYQQALGQGPQFIFQYYREEENGRGNFPPRFSGLQFPNYSSELNVNALELDDSALYLCASSFPGLNTDTQYFGPGTRLTVL.

This CDR3 is CASSFRGHRYGYTF. The CDR3 DNA follows: TGTGCCAGCAGTTTTAGGGGGCACCGGTATGGCTACACCTTC. The chain couples TRBV27 to TRBJ1-2; 7 bases are a match to TRBD1. The V gene's germline CDR1 is MNHEY and CDR2 SMNVEV (reference sequence). J was trimmed by 5 bases and V by 3 bases; bases with no gene match: 6. This CDR3 is 14 amino acids long.

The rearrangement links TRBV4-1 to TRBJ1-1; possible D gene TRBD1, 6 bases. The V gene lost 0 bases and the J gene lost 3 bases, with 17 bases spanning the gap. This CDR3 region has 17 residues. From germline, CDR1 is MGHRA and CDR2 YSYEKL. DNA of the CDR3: TGCGCCAGCAGCCAAGAGAGCGGGGGGGCGGGTTACACTGAAGCTTTCTTT. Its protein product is CASSQESGGAGYTEAFF.

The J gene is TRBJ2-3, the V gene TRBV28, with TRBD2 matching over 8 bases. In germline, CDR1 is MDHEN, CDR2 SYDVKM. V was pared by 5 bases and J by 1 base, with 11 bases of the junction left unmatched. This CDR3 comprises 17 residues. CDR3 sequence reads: CASSGYPSGYGTDTQYF. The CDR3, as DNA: TGTGCCAGCAGTGGCTACCCTAGCGGGTACGGCACAGATACGCAGTATTTT.

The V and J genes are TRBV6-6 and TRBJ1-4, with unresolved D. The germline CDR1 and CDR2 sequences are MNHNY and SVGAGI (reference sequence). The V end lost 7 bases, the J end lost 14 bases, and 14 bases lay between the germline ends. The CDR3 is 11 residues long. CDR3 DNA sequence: TGTGCCAGCACCCAACTTGACGCGCTGTTTTTT. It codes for CASTQLDALFF.

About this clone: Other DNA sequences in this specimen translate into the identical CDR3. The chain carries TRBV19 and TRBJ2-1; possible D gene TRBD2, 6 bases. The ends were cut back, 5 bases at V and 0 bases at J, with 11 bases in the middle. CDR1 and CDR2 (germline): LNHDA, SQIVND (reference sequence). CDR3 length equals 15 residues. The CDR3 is CASSRRESSYNEQFF. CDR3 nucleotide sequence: TGTGCCAGTAGTCGACGGGAGAGCTCCTACAATGAGCAGTTCTTC.

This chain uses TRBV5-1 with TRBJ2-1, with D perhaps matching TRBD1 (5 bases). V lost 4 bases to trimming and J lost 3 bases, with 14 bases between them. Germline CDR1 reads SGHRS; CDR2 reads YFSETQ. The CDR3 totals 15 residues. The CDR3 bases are TGCGCCAGCAGCAAGGACAATACCCTCTACAATGAGCAGTTCTTC. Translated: CASSKDNTLYNEQFF.

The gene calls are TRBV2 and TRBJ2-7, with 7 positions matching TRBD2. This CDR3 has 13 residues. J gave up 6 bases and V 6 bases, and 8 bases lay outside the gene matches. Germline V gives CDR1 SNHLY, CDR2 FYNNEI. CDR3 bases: TGTGCCAGCAGCCCCCCGGGAGGCGGCGAGCAGTACTTC. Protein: CASSPPGGGEQYF.

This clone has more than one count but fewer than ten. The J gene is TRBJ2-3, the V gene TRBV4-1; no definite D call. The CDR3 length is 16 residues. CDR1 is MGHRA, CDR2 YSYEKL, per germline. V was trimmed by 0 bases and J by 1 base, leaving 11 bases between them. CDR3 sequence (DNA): TGCGCCAGCAGCCAAGATAGTTACGTCCGCACAGATACGCAGTATTTT. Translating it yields CASSQDSYVRTDTQYF.

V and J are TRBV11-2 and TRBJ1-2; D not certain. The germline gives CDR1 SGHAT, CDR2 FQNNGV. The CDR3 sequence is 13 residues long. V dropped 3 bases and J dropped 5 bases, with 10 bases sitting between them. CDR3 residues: CASSFVEVYGYTF. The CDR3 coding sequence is TGTGCCAGCAGCTTTGTAGAGGTTTATGGCTACACCTTC.

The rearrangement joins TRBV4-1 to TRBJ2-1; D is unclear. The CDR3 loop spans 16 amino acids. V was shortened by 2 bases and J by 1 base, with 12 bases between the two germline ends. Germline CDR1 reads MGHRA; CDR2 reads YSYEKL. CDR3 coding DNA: TGCGCCAGCAGCCAATTACCTACCAAGTCCTACAATGAGCAGTTCTTC. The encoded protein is CASSQLPTKSYNEQFF.

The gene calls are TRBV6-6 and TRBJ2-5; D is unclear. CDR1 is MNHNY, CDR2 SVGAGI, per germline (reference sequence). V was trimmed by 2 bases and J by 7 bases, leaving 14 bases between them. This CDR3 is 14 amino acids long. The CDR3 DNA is TGTGCCAGCAGTTACGGGGAAGGAGCATTGACCCAGTACTTC. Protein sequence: CASSYGEGALTQYF.

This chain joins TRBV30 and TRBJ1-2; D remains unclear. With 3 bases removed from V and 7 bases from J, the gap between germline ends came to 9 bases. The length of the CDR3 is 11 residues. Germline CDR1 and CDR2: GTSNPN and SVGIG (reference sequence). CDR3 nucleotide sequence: TGTGCCTGGAGAGGAGAGGCTGGCTACACCTTC. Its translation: CAWRGEAGYTF.

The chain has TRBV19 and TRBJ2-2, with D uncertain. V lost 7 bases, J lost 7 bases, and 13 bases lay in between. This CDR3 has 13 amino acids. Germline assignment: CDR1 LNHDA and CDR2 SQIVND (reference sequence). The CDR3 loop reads CASTSHLGGELFF. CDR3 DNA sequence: TGTGCCAGTACGTCCCACCTGGGCGGGGAGCTGTTTTTT. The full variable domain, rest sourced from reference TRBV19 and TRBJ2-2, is DGGITQSPKYLFRKEGQNVTLSCEQNLNHDAMYWYRQDPGQGLRLIYYSQIVNDFQKGDIAEGYSVSREKKESFPLTVTSAQKNPTAFYLCASTSHLGGELFFGEGSRLTVL.

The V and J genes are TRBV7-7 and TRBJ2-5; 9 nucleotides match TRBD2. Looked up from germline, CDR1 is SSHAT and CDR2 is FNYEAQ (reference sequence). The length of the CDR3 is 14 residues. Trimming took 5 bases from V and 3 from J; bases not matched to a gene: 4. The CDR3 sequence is CASSAVAGEETQYF. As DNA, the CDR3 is TGTGCCAGCAGCGCCGTAGCGGGAGAAGAGACCCAGTACTTC. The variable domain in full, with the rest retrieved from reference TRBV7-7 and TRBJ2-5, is GAGVSQSPRYKVTKRGQDVTLRCDPISSHATLYWYQQALGQGPEFLTYFNYEAQPDKSGLPSDRFSAERPEGSISTLTIQRTEQRDSAMYRCASSAVAGEETQYFGPGTRLLVL.

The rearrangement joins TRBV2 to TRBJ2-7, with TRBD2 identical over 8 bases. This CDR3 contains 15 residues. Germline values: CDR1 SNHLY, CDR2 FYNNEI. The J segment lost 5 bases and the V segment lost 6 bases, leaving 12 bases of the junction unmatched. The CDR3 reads CASSLGTSGFHEQYF. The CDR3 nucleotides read TGTGCCAGCAGCCTGGGGACTAGTGGGTTCCACGAGCAGTACTTC.

The CDR3 region is CASSETNEKLFF. In nucleotides, the CDR3 is TGTGCCAGCAGTGAGACTAATGAAAAACTGTTTTTT. This chain links TRBV28 with TRBJ1-4; D is unclear. CDR3 length: 12 residues. Germline V gives CDR1 MDHEN, CDR2 SYDVKM. V lost 5 bases, J lost 2 bases, and 3 bases lay in between.

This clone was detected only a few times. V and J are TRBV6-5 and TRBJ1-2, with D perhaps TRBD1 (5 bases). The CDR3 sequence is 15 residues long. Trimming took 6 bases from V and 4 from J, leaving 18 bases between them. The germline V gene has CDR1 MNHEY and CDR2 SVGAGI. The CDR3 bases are TGTGCCAGCAGCCCCGGACACTCGAACTTCTATGGCTACACCTTC. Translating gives CASSPGHSNFYGYTF.

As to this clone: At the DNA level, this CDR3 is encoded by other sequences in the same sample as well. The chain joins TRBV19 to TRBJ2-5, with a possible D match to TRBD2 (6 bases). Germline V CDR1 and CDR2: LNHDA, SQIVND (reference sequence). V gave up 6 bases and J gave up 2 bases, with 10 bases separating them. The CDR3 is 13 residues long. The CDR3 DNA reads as TGTGCCAGTAGCCGCGGACTACAAGAGACCCAGTACTTC. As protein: CASSRGLQETQYF.

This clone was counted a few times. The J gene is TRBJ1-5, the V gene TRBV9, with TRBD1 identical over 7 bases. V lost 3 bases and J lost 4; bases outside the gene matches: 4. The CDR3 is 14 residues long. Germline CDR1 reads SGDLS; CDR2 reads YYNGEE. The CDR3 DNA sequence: TGTGCCAGCAGCGGAGGGGACAGAAATCAGCCCCAGCATTTT. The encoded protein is CASSGGDRNQPQHF. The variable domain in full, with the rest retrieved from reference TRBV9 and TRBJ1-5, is DSGVTQTPKHLITATGQRVTLRCSPRSGDLSVYWYQQSLDQGLQFLIQYYNGEERAKGNILERFSAQQFPDLHSELNLSSLELGDSALYFCASSGGDRNQPQHFGDGTRLSIL.

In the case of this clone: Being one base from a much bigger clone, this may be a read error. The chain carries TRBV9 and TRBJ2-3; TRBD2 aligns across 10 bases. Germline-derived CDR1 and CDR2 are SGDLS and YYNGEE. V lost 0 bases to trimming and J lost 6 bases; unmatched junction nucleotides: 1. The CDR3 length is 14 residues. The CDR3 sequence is CASSVGSGGDTQYF. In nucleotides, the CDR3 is TGTGCCAGCAGCGTAGGTAGCGGGGGGGATACGCAGTATTTT.

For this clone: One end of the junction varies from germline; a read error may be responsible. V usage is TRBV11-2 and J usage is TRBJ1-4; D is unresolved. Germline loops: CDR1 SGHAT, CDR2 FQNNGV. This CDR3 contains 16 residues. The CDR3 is CASSLEAGSTTEKLFF. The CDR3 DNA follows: TGTGCCAGCAGCTTAGAGGCCGGCTCAACTACTGAAAAACTGTTTTTT. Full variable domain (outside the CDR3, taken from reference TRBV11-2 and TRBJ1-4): EAGVAQSPRYKIIEKRQSVAFWCNPISGHATLYWYQQILGQGPKLLIQFQNNGVVDDSQLPKDRFSAERLKGVDSTLKIQPAKLEDSAVYLCASSLEAGSTTEKLFFGSGTQLSVL.

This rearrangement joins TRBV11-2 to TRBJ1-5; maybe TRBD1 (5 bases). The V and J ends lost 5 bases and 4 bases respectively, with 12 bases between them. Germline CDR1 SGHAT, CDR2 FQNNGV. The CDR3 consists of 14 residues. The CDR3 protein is CASSPDGGNQPQHF. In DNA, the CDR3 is TGTGCCAGCAGCCCGGATGGGGGGAATCAGCCCCAGCATTTT.

For the CDR3, the DNA is TGTGCCAGCCGACTAGCGGGAGGGAATGAGCAGTTCTTC. This codes for CASRLAGGNEQFF. The V and J genes are TRBV27 and TRBJ2-1; 14 nucleotides align to TRBD2. The germline CDR1 and CDR2 sequences are MNHEY and SMNVEV (reference sequence). V lost 8 bases, J lost 7 bases, and 1 base stayed unmatched. The CDR3 runs 13 residues.

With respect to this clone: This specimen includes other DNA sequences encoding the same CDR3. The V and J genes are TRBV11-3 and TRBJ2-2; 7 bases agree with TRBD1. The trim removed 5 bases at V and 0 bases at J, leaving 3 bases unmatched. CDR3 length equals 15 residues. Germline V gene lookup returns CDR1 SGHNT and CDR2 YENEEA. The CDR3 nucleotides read TGTGCCAGCAGCCCGCAGGGGGCGAACACCGGGGAGCTGTTTTTT. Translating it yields CASSPQGANTGELFF.